This TCR beta chain was sequenced in a study of T-cell memory formation after mild COVID-19 (dated by TCRdb to the early 2020s). As for the study more broadly: TCR sequence clusters from the two donors were found to be largely donor specific. In a couple of donors, T-cell clones that expanded and contracted after mild COVID-19 were followed by sequencing TCRalpha and TCRbeta repertoires longitudinally. Two young, previously healthy adult volunteers, one female and one male, were included in the cohort. Overall results and qualifications from the work: SARS-CoV-2 specificity was not confirmed for the second-wave clones peaking on day 37. Only a couple of mild cases were covered in the study, and larger cohorts including severe cases with pre-infection samples were considered necessary. The detection of some responding clones in pre-infection memory suggests that pre-existing cross-reactive memory T cells joined the SARS-CoV-2 response. Contracting CD4+ clones turned up mainly in the CM and EM memory subsets, whereas EMRA was where CD8+ clones were enriched. Clones that contracted from day 15 to 85 showed balanced CD4/CD8 phenotypes, whereas a second wave of clones that expanded from day 15 to 37 leaned towards CD4+.

In its sample, this clonotype was seen a few times. This receptor's antigen is unknown. No much larger clone is present one base from it, and per-base qualities are unavailable. V is pared back by 1 base and J by 0 bases, with 9 bases lying between the germline termini. According to the germline V gene, CDR1 reads MGHRA and CDR2 reads YSYEKL. Counted from cysteine to phenylalanine, this CDR3 has 16 amino acids. Only the CDR3 part of the read is kept: 48 bases, read in frame from the first base. The listed sequencing device is Illumina NovaSeq 6000. TCRalpha and TCRbeta cDNA libraries were constructed by 5'RACE with constant-segment primers, with sample barcodes and unique molecular identifiers being introduced. Trizol reagent was used to extract RNA from every sample. Amplification of the libraries took two PCR steps, and the second step added a second sample barcode plus Illumina TruSeq adapters. The libraries were sequenced on an Illumina NovaSeq using 2 x 150 bp paired-end reads. The paper's processing steps were these. Reads were demultiplexed and collapsed into UMI-guided consensus sequences with migec v1.2.7. Using mixcr v2.1.11, UMI consensuses were aligned to TRA and TRB V and J templates and then assembled into clonotypes. Expanded or contracted clonotypes were those called significant by both edgeR and NoisET, with noise models trained on biological replicates. For edgeR calls, the thresholds were a false discovery rate-adjusted p below 0.01 and a log2 fold-change of 1. As an exploratory analysis of dynamics, max-normalized trajectories of the 1000 most abundant clonotypes were examined by PCA with hierarchical clustering. Separately sequenced CD4+ and CD8+ repertoires were used to assign the CD4 or CD8 phenotype of responding clones. The raw public reads went through TCRdb reprocessing: fastp at Q25, MiXCR clone calling, in-frame beta chains kept. When rows share a CDR3 protein, they turn into one entry using the most common DNA and genes. TCRdb's processing, not the study's, gives the V and J calls here. In this sample the table shows about 290,000 distinct CDR3 sequences, 15% to 20% of which occur a single time. Over 20% of the sample is in the top ten clones.

Ficoll-Paque density gradient centrifugation was used to isolate PBMCs. Sequencing used PBMCs or a T cell subset sorted from them (not recorded which). The TCR was taken from a man aged 18 to 30 who had mild COVID-19 (a few samples of this study predate the infection). The sample titles of this study are shuffled in the database, so cell type and time point are left out; the donor was told from shared clones. This chain is built from TRBV4-1 and TRBJ1-4; no D segment can be confidently identified. For the CDR3, the sequence is CASSQGTLPTNEKLFF. The DNA sequence reads TGCGCCAGCAGCCAAGGGACTCTCCCAACTAATGAAAAACTGTTTTTT.